These 3 T cell receptor beta chains were all obtained from the same sample, sequenced in a study of blood T cell repertoires in COVID-19. Here immunoSEQ multiplex PCR was the method, and the copy in TCRdb shows in-frame clones only, minus some. Counted here are roughly 290,000 clones, approximately 85% occurring once; the ten biggest clones make up roughly 4%. The sequenced material came from PBMCs or T cells enriched from blood (not recorded which). All receptors come from a woman aged 25 to 39 who had recovered from COVID-19.

The V call is TRBV9, the J call TRBJ2-7; D is uncertain. This CDR3 region has 12 residues. The V gene's germline CDR1 is SGDLS and CDR2 YYNGEE. Trimming took 4 bases from V and 2 from J, leaving 7 bases between them. The CDR3: CASSPQTYEQYF. DNA for the CDR3: TGTGCCAGCAGCCCACAGACCTACGAGCAGTACTTC.

The CDR3 DNA sequence: TGTGCCAGCAGCGTTAGCGGGACGGGCCTAAGTGAGCAGTTCTTC. Translated: CASSVSGTGLSEQFF. V gene TRBV9 combines with J gene TRBJ2-1; 8 bases match TRBD2. The CDR3 runs to 15 residues. Looked up from germline, CDR1 is SGDLS and CDR2 is YYNGEE. Germline trimming cut 2 bases from V and 9 bases from J; bases unmatched to any gene: 10.

The chain carries TRBV5-6 and TRBJ2-2, with 8 bases fitting TRBD1. Germline CDR1 is SGHDT and CDR2 is YYEEEE. V lost 2 bases, J lost 10 bases, and 13 bases stayed unmatched. The CDR3 is 16 amino acids. The CDR3: CASSFDRGVDPEELFF. CDR3 in DNA: TGTGCCAGCAGCTTCGACAGGGGAGTGGATCCCGAGGAGCTGTTTTTT.